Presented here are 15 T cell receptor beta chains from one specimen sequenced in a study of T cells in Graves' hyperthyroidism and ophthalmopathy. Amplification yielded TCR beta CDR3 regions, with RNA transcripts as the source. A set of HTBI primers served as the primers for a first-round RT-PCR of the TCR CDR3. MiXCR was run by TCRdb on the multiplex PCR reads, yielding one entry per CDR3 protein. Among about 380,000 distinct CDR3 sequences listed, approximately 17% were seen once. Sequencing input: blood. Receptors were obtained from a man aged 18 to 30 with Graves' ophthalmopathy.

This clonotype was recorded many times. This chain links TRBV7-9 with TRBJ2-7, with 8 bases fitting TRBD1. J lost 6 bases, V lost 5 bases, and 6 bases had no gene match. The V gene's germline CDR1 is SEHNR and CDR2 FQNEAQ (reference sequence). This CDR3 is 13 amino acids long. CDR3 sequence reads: CASSHLDRGEQYF. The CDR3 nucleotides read TGTGCCAGCAGCCACCTCGACAGGGGCGAGCAGTACTTC.

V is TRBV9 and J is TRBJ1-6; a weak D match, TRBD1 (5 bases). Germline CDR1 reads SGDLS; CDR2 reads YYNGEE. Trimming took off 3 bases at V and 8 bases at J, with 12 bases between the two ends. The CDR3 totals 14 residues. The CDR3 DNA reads TGTGCCAGCAGCGCCAGGGACGAAGATTCACCCCTCCACTTT. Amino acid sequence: CASSARDEDSPLHF.

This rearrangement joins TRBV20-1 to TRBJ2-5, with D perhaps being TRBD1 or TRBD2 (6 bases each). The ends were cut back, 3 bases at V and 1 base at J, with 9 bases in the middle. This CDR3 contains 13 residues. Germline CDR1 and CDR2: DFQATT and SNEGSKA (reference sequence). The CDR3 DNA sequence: TGCAGTGCTAGCGGGGGCTTCCAAGAGACCCAGTACTTC. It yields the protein CSASGGFQETQYF.

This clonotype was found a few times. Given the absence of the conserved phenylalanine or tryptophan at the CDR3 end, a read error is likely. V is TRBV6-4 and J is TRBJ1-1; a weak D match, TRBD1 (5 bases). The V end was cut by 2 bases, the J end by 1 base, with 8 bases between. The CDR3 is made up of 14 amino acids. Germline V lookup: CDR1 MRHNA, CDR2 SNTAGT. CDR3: CASSDGTENTEAFL. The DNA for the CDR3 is TGTGCCAGCAGTGACGGGACGGAGAACACTGAAGCTTTCCTT.

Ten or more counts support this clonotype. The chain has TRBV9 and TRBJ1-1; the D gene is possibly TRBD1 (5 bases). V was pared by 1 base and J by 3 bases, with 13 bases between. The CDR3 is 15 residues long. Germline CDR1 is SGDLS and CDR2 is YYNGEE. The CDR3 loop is CASSVRVGVDTEAFF. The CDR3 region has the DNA TGTGCCAGCAGCGTAAGGGTAGGGGTCGACACTGAAGCTTTCTTT.

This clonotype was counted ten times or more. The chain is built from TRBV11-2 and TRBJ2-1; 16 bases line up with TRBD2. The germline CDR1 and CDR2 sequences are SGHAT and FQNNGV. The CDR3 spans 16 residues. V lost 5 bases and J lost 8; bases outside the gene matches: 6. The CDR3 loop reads CASSPGLAGGVHEQFF. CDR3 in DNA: TGTGCCAGCAGCCCGGGACTAGCGGGGGGGGTACATGAGCAGTTCTTC.

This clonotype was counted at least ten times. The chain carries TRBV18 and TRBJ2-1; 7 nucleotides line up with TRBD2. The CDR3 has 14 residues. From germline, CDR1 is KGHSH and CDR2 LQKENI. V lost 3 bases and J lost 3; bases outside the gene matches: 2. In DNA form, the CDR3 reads TGTGCCAGCTCACCGGGGGGGTTCTACAATGAGCAGTTCTTC. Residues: CASSPGGFYNEQFF.

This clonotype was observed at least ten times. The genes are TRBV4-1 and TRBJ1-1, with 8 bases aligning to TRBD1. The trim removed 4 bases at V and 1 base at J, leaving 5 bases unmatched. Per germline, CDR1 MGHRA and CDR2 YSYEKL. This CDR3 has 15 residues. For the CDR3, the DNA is TGCGCCAGCAGCCGAGGGACAGGAGGGAACACTGAAGCTTTCTTT. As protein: CASSRGTGGNTEAFF.

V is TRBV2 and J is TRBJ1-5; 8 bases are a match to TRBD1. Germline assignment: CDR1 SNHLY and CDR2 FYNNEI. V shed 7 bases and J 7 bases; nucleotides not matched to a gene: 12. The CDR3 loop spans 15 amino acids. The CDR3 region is CASTSGTGKVQPQHF. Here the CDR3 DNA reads TGTGCCAGCACATCCGGGACAGGAAAAGTCCAGCCCCAGCATTTT.

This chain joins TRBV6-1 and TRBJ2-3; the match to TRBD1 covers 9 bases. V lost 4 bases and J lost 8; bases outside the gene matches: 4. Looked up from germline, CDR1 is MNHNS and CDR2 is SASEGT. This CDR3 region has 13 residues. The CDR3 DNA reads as TGTGCCAGCAGTGCGGAGGACAGGGGTACGCAGTATTTT. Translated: CASSAEDRGTQYF.

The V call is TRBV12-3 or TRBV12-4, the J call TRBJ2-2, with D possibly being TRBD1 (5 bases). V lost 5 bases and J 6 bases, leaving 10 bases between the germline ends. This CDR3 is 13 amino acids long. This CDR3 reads CASSRQTPGELFF. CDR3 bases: TGTGCCAGCAGTCGACAGACACCCGGGGAGCTGTTTTTT.

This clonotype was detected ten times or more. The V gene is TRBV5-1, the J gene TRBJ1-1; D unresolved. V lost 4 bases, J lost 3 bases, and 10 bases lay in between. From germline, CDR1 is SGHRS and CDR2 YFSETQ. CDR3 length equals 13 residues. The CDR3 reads CASSQGPDTEAFF. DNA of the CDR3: TGCGCCAGCAGCCAAGGCCCGGACACTGAAGCTTTCTTT.

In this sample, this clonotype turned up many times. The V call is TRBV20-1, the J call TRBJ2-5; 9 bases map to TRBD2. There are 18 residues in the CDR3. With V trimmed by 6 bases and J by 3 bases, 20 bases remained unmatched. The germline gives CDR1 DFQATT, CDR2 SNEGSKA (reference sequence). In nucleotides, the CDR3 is TGCAGTGCCAAGGGGCCCCGAGGGCGGGGGGGACCCAAAGAGACCCAGTACTTC. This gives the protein CSAKGPRGRGGPKETQYF.

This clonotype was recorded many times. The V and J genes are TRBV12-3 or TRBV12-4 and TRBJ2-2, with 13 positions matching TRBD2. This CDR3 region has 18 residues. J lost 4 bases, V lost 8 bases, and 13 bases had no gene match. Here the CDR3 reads CASGRTSGGALATGELFF. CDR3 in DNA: TGTGCCAGCGGAAGGACTAGCGGGGGAGCCTTAGCCACCGGGGAGCTGTTTTTT.

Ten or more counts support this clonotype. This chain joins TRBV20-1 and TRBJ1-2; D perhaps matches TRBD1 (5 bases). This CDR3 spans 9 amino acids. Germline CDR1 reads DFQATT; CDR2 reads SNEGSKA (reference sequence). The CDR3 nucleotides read TGCACCCCAGGGAATGGCTACACCTTC. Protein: CTPGNGYTF.